This T cell receptor beta chain is from a study of blood T cell repertoires in COVID-19 (dated by TCRdb to 2020 to 2021). For the study in its entirety: Samples covering the acute and convalescent phases of COVID-19 were provided by collaborators in the United States, Italy and Spain. The repertoires were released in a freely available public database meant as a resource for research on the immune response to SARS-CoV-2. The material from the prospective study consisted of cDNA or gDNA derived from T cells, B-cell-depleted T cells, or PBMCs. A de-identified subject ID, COVID-19 status, age in years and sex were almost always included in the sample metadata. Where available, HLA class I and class II types were taken from metadata supplied by the sample provider and were not determined by assay-based typing. The samples were drawn from the first 160 participants of the ongoing ImmuneRACE study and from 1,200 or so subjects provided by 6 global collaborators. Subjects who had been exposed to COVID-19, were actively infected with it, or had recovered from it provided the deeply sampled blood TCRbeta repertoires that made up the dataset.

Points on this clone: The antigen this receptor binds is unknown. No clone much larger than this one lies a single base away; base qualities are absent.

Collaborating institutions collected whole blood in K2EDTA tubes following their own protocols. For TCRbeta analysis, collaborators shipped samples in one of three forms: frozen whole blood, isolated PBMCs, or DNA extracted from either of those sample types. V lost 5 bases and J lost 0 bases; the stretch between them is 11 bases long. The CDR3 contains 16 residues, cysteine and phenylalanine counted. The sequence is cut down to CDR3 DNA, 48 bases in frame from base 1. In the germline V gene (reference sequence), CDR1 corresponds to MNHEY and CDR2 to SMNVEV. TCRbeta CDR3 regions were amplified from genomic DNA using the immunoSEQ Assay, a bias-controlled multiplex PCR. In the original analysis: The number of nucleated cells in each sample was estimated by amplification of reference gene primers within the assay. Sequence reads were collapsed and filtered to measure the absolute abundance of every unique TCRbeta CDR3 rearrangement. Productive Simpson clonality was computed per sample as the square root of Simpson's diversity index over productive rearrangements. TCRdb limited this immuneACCESS table to in-frame rearrangements with V and J called. A share of clones is missing; checked studies link under half to unresolved V genes, and the rest is unexplained. That table is the source of V, J and clone size, and D and trimming were worked out from the DNA. The sample yields under 130,000 clones; 87% were counted once. The ten largest make up 3.1% of the sample.

Beyond this particular receptor, the publication reports: Clinical and demographic metadata were provided uncurated, with the amount varying by source and participant.

The rearranged chain carries TRBV27 and TRBJ1-6; possibly the D gene is TRBD1, per 5 matching bases. The sample consisted of peripheral blood. This clonotype was obtained from a middle-aged man in a cohort sampled during active COVID-19. The CDR3 loop reads CASSVHRSSYNSPLHF. DNA sequence: TGTGCCAGCAGTGTCCACAGGAGCTCCTATAATTCACCCCTCCACTTT.